The T cell receptor beta chain described here comes from a study of identical twins. Study results and limitations: Twin-shared out-of-frame alpha sequences showed excess low generation probability.

One entry per CDR3 protein results from TCRdb running MiXCR on the 5' RACE reads. The repertoire holds hundreds of thousands of distinct CDR3 sequences, with 20% to 25% as singletons. Note on this clonotype: The antigen is not known.

The germline V and J ends were trimmed by 4 bases and 7 bases, with 16 bases remaining between them. The CDR3 has 14 amino acids. Per the germline V gene, CDR1 is SGHAT and CDR2 is FQNNGV. These sequences were also reported in another study, on T cells expressing NK-cell markers. From that paper: Sorted CD3+CD56+NKG2C+, CD3+CD56+NKG2C- and CD3+CD56-NKG2C+ T cells provided the TCR beta repertoires. With respect to HCMV, seven of the eight sequenced donors were seropositive, and one was seronegative. For several experiments, T cell sorting was restricted to the alpha-beta TCR population by means of an anti-gamma-delta TCR antibody.

Sequences were obtained from PBMCs. This sequence was found in a woman between 18 and 30 years old in good health. This chain uses TRBV11-2 with TRBJ1-2, with D uncertain. CDR3 region: CASSSTVYRGGYTF. CDR3 bases: TGTGCCAGCAGCTCCACGGTTTACCGGGGTGGCTACACCTTC.